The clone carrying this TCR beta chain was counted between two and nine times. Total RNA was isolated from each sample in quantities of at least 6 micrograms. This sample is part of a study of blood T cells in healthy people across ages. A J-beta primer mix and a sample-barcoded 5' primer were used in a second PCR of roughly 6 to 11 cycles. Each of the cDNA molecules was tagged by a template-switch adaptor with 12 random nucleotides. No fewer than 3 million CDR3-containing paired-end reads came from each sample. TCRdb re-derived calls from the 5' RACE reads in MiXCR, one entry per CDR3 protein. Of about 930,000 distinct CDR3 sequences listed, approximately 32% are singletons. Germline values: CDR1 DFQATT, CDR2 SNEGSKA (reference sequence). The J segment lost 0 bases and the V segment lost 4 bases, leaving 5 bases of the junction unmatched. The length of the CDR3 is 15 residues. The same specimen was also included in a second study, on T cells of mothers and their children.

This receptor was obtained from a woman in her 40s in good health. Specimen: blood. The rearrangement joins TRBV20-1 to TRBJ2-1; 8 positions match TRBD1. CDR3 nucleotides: TGCAGTGCTATGGGACAGGTGAGCTCCTACAATGAGCAGTTCTTC. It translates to CSAMGQVSSYNEQFF.